This passage covers 8 T cell receptor beta chains from one sample sequenced in a study of T cells in Graves' hyperthyroidism and ophthalmopathy. What was amplified from RNA transcripts were TCR beta CDR3 regions. First-round RT-PCR with HTBI primers amplified the TCR CDR3 region. MiXCR, run by TCRdb on the multiplex PCR reads, gives a single entry per CDR3 protein. The sample includes about 600,000 distinct CDR3 sequences, 14% of them seen just once. The specimen sequenced was blood. These receptor sequences come from a woman aged 18-29 years with Graves' ophthalmopathy.

There are many counts of this clonotype. The chain couples TRBV11-3 to TRBJ2-5, with D possibly TRBD1 on 5 matching bases. There are 14 residues in the CDR3. Germline CDR1 SGHNT, CDR2 YENEEA. Trimming pared 5 bases from V and 2 bases from J, leaving 12 bases between. DNA for the CDR3: TGTGCCAGCAGCCCCCGGCGACAGCAAGAGACCCAGTACTTC. Protein sequence: CASSPRRQQETQYF.

The chain combines TRBV9 with TRBJ1-4; no clear D. This CDR3 has 12 residues. Germline lookup yields CDR1 SGDLS and CDR2 YYNGEE. Trimming removed 0 bases at V and 5 bases at J, with 2 bases between. The DNA for the CDR3 is TGTGCCAGCAGCGTAGGAAATGAAAAACTGTTTTTT. It translates to CASSVGNEKLFF. The whole variable domain, filled in from reference TRBV9 and TRBJ1-4, reads DSGVTQTPKHLITATGQRVTLRCSPRSGDLSVYWYQQSLDQGLQFLIQYYNGEERAKGNILERFSAQQFPDLHSELNLSSLELGDSALYFCASSVGNEKLFFGSGTQLSVL.

This clonotype was counted ten times or more. The V call is TRBV15, the J call TRBJ2-5; a possible D gene is TRBD1 (5 bases). The germline V gene encodes CDR1 LNHNV and CDR2 YYDKDF (reference sequence). There are 15 residues in the CDR3. Trimming took 0 bases from V and 5 from J, leaving 13 bases between them. For the CDR3, the DNA is TGTGCCACCAGCAGAGATCAGGGCATTGGGGAGACCCAGTACTTC. Its protein is CATSRDQGIGETQYF.

There are a few counts of this clonotype. The rearrangement links TRBV7-9 to TRBJ2-7; maybe TRBD1 (5 bases). Germline loops: CDR1 SEHNR, CDR2 FQNEAQ (reference sequence). The V and J ends lost 3 bases and 1 base respectively, with 10 bases between them. The CDR3 runs 14 residues. CDR3 sequence: CASSLTVTSYEQYF. The DNA for the CDR3 is TGTGCCAGCAGCTTGACAGTTACATCCTACGAGCAGTACTTC. The whole variable domain, filled in from reference TRBV7-9 and TRBJ2-7, reads DTGVSQNPRHKITKRGQNVTFRCDPISEHNRLYWYRQTLGQGPEFLTYFQNEAQLEKSRLLSDRFSAERPKGSFSTLEIQRTEQGDSAMYLCASSLTVTSYEQYFGPGTRLTVT.

This clonotype turned up a few times. The chain is built from TRBV20-1 and TRBJ2-1, with 8 bases that match TRBD2. With V trimmed by 6 bases and J by 9 bases, 13 bases remained unmatched. Germline V gene sequence: CDR1 DFQATT, CDR2 SNEGSKA (reference sequence). The CDR3 is 14 amino acids. This chain's CDR3 is CSAPREREWGEQFF. CDR3 coding DNA: TGCAGTGCCCCCCGCGAGCGGGAGTGGGGTGAGCAGTTCTTC.

In this sample, this clonotype turned up many times. This chain uses TRBV10-3 with TRBJ2-2; D perhaps matches TRBD1 (6 bases). This CDR3 is built from 14 residues. V gave up 4 bases and J gave up 5 bases, with 11 bases separating them. The germline V gene encodes CDR1 ENHRY and CDR2 SYGVKD. The CDR3 DNA reads as TGTGCCATCAGTGCCGGACAGACAACCGGGGAGCTGTTTTTT. It yields the protein CAISAGQTTGELFF.

In the case of this clonotype: This may be a read error, as it is one base from a much larger clone. The chain combines TRBV12-3 or TRBV12-4 with TRBJ2-7; D remains ambiguous. The V end lost 5 bases, the J end lost 5 bases, and 13 bases lay between the germline ends. The CDR3 loop spans 13 amino acids. The CDR3 loop reads CASSPPALDEQYF. The CDR3 bases are TGTGCCAGCAGTCCACCGGCCTTGGACGAGCAGTACTTC.

The rearrangement uses TRBV5-1 and TRBJ1-6, with no clear D. Trimming stripped 4 bases from V and 7 bases from J, with 9 bases between. Germline lookup yields CDR1 SGHRS and CDR2 YFSETQ. CDR3 length: 13 amino acids. The CDR3: CASSPRRNSPLHF. CDR3 sequence (DNA): TGCGCCAGCAGCCCCCGACGGAATTCACCCCTCCACTTT.